Listed here is a single T cell receptor (beta chain). The data derive from a study of control samples from healthy donors and cancer patients. Germline-derived CDR1 and CDR2 are KGHSH and LQKENI. The CDR3 spans 18 residues. V was clipped by 2 bases and J by 0 bases, with 17 bases between them. Some clones are missing from TCRdb's copy, which holds only in-frame ones; the method was immunoSEQ multiplex PCR. The sample includes around 250,000 clones, around 79% of them seen just once. The TCR originated in a woman aged 55-70 years with lung cancer. The sample comprised PBMCs. V and J are TRBV18 and TRBJ2-1, with D hard to call. The CDR3 region is CASSPYVGTKGSYNEQFF. DNA for the CDR3: TGTGCCAGCTCACCATACGTGGGAACAAAGGGCTCCTACAATGAGCAGTTCTTC.